This T cell receptor (beta chain) appears in the sequencing data of a study of CDR3 diversity in severe acne. A single record per CDR3 protein comes from TCRdb applying MiXCR to the PCR reads. The top ten hold 11% of the sample, which has approximately 90,000 distinct CDR3 sequences, under 55% seen once. V was pared by 5 bases and J by 2 bases, with 5 bases of the junction left unmatched. The CDR3 contains 14 residues. CDR1 and CDR2 from the germline V gene are SGHVS and FQNEAQ. The sequencing input was blood. The TCR was taken from a male donor with severe acne vulgaris. V usage is TRBV7-8 and J usage is TRBJ2-5; 7 nucleotides align to TRBD2. This CDR3 reads CASSRSGFQETQYF. The DNA of the CDR3 is TGTGCCAGCAGCCGTAGCGGGTTTCAAGAGACCCAGTACTTC.